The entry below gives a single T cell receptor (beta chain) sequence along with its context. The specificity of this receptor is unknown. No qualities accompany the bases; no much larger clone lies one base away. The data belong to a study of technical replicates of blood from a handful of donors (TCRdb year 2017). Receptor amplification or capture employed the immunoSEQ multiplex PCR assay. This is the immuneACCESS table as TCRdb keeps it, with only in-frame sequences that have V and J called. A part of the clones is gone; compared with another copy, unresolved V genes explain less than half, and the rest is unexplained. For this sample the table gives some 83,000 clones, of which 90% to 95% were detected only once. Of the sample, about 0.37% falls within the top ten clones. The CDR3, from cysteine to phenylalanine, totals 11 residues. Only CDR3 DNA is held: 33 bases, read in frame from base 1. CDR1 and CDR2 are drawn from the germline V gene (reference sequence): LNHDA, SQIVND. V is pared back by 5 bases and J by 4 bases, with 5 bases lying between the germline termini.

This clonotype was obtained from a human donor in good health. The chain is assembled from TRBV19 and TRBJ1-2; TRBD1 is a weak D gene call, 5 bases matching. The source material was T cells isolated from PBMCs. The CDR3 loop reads CASSDSYGYTF. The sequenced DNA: TGTGCCAGTAGTGACAGCTATGGCTACACCTTC.